The rows below give T cell receptor beta chains drawn from one sample of a study of beta chain features in type 1 diabetes. Using immunoSEQ multiplex PCR, the repertoire was profiled, and TCRdb retains in-frame clones only, with some absent. The table has about 290,000 clones, approximately 8.1% seen once. The material sequenced was central memory CD4+ T cells from blood. The receptors derive from a young woman in good health. Each CDR3 is given without its conserved first and last residue. Each record gives: CDR3 protein, V gene.

CDR3: ASSPPHSQLSHLMNTEAF
V: TRBV18

CDR3: ASSLDRKNTEAF
V: TRBV18

CDR3: ATIEGYYGYT
V: TRBV6-6

CDR3: ASSVGISGGSSGNTIY
V: TRBV9

CDR3: ARAAWTGGTNSPLH
V: TRBV2

CDR3: ASSPLGNSNQPQH
V: TRBV7-9

CDR3: ASSKDRGGETQY
V: TRBV2

CDR3: ASSVATRAVGELF
V: TRBV9

CDR3: ASSSPQEGANVLT
V: TRBV5-4

CDR3: ASSLSGRGETQY
V: TRBV7-3

CDR3: ASSLTGFNQPQH
V: TRBV5-1

CDR3: ASSIGGGSTDTQY
V: TRBV19

CDR3: ASSDRFGRSNQPQH
V: TRBV19

CDR3: ASSYFRLIYNEQF
V: TRBV6-5

CDR3: ASSDSAGIEGF
V: TRBV6-4

CDR3: ASSKPGLGKYEQY
V: TRBV6-5

CDR3: ASSQWASANTEAF
V: TRBV14

CDR3: ASSLLRGRVYNEQF
V: TRBV7-2

CDR3: ASKPGHHTDTQY
V: TRBV7-2

CDR3: ASSEPWAEPQH
V: TRBV2

CDR3: ASSLRLASNEQF
V: TRBV7-9

CDR3: AWRPGNGAQY
V: TRBV30

CDR3: ASSFRQNYGYT
V: TRBV7-2

CDR3: ASSPGTGTQETQY
V: TRBV11-3

CDR3: ASSPGGSSGYEQY
V: TRBV11-2

CDR3: ASSLREPRVNTEAF
V: TRBV4-1

CDR3: ATCLGPSTDTQY
V: TRBV7-2

CDR3: ASTRRVSGNSPLH
V: TRBV6-5

CDR3: ASTFDISYEQY
V: TRBV10-2

CDR3: ASSDGSGGRDEQF
V: TRBV10-3

CDR3: ASSFLLAGIKETQY
V: TRBV7-2

CDR3: ASSVAGTGLTEAF
V: TRBV9